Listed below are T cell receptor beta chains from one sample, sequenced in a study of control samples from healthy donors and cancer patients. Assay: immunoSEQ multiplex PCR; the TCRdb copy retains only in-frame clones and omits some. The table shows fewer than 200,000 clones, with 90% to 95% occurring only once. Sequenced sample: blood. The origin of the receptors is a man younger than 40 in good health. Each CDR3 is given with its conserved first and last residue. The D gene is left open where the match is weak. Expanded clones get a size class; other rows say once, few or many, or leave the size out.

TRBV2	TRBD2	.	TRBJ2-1	TGTGCCAGCAGTGGCGGGACTAGCGGGAGAAATGAGCAGTTCTTC	CASSGGTSGRNEQFF
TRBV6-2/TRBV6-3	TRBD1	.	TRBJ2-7	TGTGCCAGCAGCCTCCGGGACAGCGTAAACGAGCAGTACTTC	CASSLRDSVNEQYF
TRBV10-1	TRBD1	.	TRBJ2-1	TGCGCCAGAGTTGACAGGGTGCCTGAGCAGTTCTTC	CARVDRVPEQFF
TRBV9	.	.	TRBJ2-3	TGTGCCAGCAGCACCCGTTGGGACTTCACTACGCAGTATTTT	CASSTRWDFTTQYF
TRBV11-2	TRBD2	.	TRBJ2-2	TGTGCCAGCAGCTTAGCTAGCGGGAATACCGGGGAGCTGTTTTTT	CASSLASGNTGELFF
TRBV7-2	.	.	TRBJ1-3	TGTGCCAGCAGCTTAGCGTTGGGGTTCGGGGCTGGAAACACCATATATTTT	CASSLALGFGAGNTIYF
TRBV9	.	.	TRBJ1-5	TGTGCCAGCAGCGTAGGGGCGGGGAATCAGCCCCAGCATTTT	CASSVGAGNQPQHF
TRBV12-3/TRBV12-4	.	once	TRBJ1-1	TGTGCCAGCAGTTTAAGGTCCACTGAAGCTTTCTTT	CASSLRSTEAFF
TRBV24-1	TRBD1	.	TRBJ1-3	TGTGCCACCAGTGATGGACAGGGGTCCGACACCATATATTTT	CATSDGQGSDTIYF
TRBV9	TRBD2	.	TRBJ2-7	TGTGCCAGCAGCCCGCGACCGGGACTAGCGGGAGAAGGTGTTAACGAGCAGTACTTC	CASSPRPGLAGEGVNEQYF
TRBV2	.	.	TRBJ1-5	TGTGCCAGCAGGACCGACGGGGTGCGGCCCCAGCATTTT	CASRTDGVRPQHF
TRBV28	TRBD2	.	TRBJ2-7	TGTGCCAGCAGTTTACGGAGTGGCGGGGGTTCGGAGCAGTACTTC	CASSLRSGGGSEQYF